These T cell receptor beta chains were read from a single sample in a study of T cell responses to AZD1222 COVID-19 vaccine. Only in-frame clones appear in the TCRdb table, and some are missing; sequencing was by immunoSEQ multiplex PCR. The table records about 100,000 clones, about 87% of them present only once. The sample consisted of peripheral blood, taken on day 0 of AZD1222 vaccination. These receptors all stem from an adult in good health. The CDR3 runs from the conserved cysteine through the conserved F or W. D genes are given only for firm matches. Size is omitted from some rows. Given values are once, few, many or a class for expanded clones.

V gene: TRBV29-1
D gene: .
clone size: .
J gene: TRBJ2-1
CDR3 protein: CSVESRGGNEQFF
CDR3 DNA: TGCAGCGTTGAAAGTCGGGGAGGAAATGAGCAGTTCTTC

V gene: TRBV9
D gene: .
clone size: .
J gene: TRBJ2-2
CDR3 protein: CASSPTGTYTGELFF
CDR3 DNA: TGTGCCAGCAGCCCGACTGGGACCTACACCGGGGAGCTGTTTTTT

V gene: TRBV2
D gene: TRBD1
clone size: .
J gene: TRBJ2-7
CDR3 protein: CASSPAPTGGFREQYF
CDR3 DNA: TGTGCCAGCAGTCCCGCCCCGACAGGGGGGTTTCGGGAGCAGTACTTC

V gene: TRBV9
D gene: .
clone size: few
J gene: TRBJ2-7
CDR3 protein: CASSVGIGFSYEQYF
CDR3 DNA: TGTGCCAGCAGCGTAGGAATAGGGTTCTCCTACGAGCAGTACTTC

V gene: TRBV4-2
D gene: TRBD1
clone size: .
J gene: TRBJ2-7
CDR3 protein: CASSQESSLVRGLGEQYF
CDR3 DNA: TGTGCCAGCAGCCAAGAGTCTAGTCTAGTCAGGGGGCTTGGCGAGCAGTACTTC

V gene: TRBV9
D gene: .
clone size: .
J gene: TRBJ2-1
CDR3 protein: CASSVGASRSYNEQFF
CDR3 DNA: TGTGCCAGCAGCGTAGGGGCATCCCGCTCCTACAATGAGCAGTTCTTC

V gene: TRBV4-1
D gene: .
clone size: .
J gene: TRBJ1-2
CDR3 protein: CASRTNRAPQANYGYTF
CDR3 DNA: TGCGCCAGCAGAACCAACAGGGCGCCCCAAGCTAACTATGGCTACACCTTC

V gene: TRBV6-2/TRBV6-3
D gene: TRBD1
clone size: .
J gene: TRBJ2-7
CDR3 protein: CASSYSQQGAYEQYF
CDR3 DNA: TGTGCCAGCAGTTACTCACAACAGGGGGCCTACGAGCAGTACTTC

V gene: TRBV4-1
D gene: .
clone size: .
J gene: TRBJ2-3
CDR3 protein: CASSQDIAYTDTQYF
CDR3 DNA: TGCGCCAGCAGCCAAGATATAGCGTACACAGATACGCAGTATTTT

V gene: TRBV19
D gene: .
clone size: .
J gene: TRBJ1-4
CDR3 protein: CATAEDEKLFF
CDR3 DNA: TGTGCCACCGCGGAAGATGAAAAACTGTTTTTT

V gene: TRBV28
D gene: TRBD1
clone size: .
J gene: TRBJ1-5
CDR3 protein: CASRPGGSSQHF
CDR3 DNA: TGTGCCAGCAGGCCAGGGGGCTCGTCCCAGCATTTT

V gene: TRBV7-9
D gene: .
clone size: .
J gene: TRBJ1-1
CDR3 protein: CASSLDPGRGDPEAFF
CDR3 DNA: TGTGCCAGCAGCTTAGATCCAGGCAGGGGTGACCCTGAAGCTTTCTTT

V gene: TRBV19
D gene: .
clone size: .
J gene: TRBJ1-2
CDR3 protein: CASSIGRSYGYTF
CDR3 DNA: TGTGCCAGTAGTATCGGACGAAGCTATGGCTACACCTTC

V gene: TRBV5-5
D gene: TRBD1
clone size: .
J gene: TRBJ2-1
CDR3 protein: CASSRQGPSSYNEQFF
CDR3 DNA: TGTGCCAGCAGCCGACAGGGGCCGAGCTCCTACAATGAGCAGTTCTTC

V gene: TRBV7-2
D gene: .
clone size: .
J gene: TRBJ1-1
CDR3 protein: CASSLTAENYTEAFF
CDR3 DNA: TGTGCCAGCAGCTTAACCGCCGAAAATTACACTGAAGCTTTCTTT

V gene: TRBV28
D gene: .
clone size: few
J gene: TRBJ1-1
CDR3 protein: CASRPASSVREAFF
CDR3 DNA: TGTGCCAGCAGGCCCGCTTCCTCGGTCAGGGAAGCTTTCTTT

V gene: TRBV19
D gene: TRBD2
clone size: .
J gene: TRBJ2-7
CDR3 protein: CASRELAGPTYEQYF
CDR3 DNA: TGTGCCAGTAGGGAACTAGCGGGACCGACCTACGAGCAGTACTTC

V gene: TRBV6-2/TRBV6-3
D gene: .
clone size: .
J gene: TRBJ2-1
CDR3 protein: CASSFKVYNEQFF
CDR3 DNA: TGTGCCAGCAGTTTCAAGGTCTACAATGAGCAGTTCTTC

V gene: TRBV7-3
D gene: .
clone size: .
J gene: TRBJ2-3
CDR3 protein: CASSLKGGVTDTQYF
CDR3 DNA: TGTGCCAGCAGCTTAAAGGGGGGGGTCACAGATACGCAGTATTTT

V gene: TRBV30
D gene: TRBD1
clone size: .
J gene: TRBJ1-2
CDR3 protein: CAWRQSGTAEEYGYTF
CDR3 DNA: TGTGCCTGGAGGCAGTCTGGGACAGCGGAGGAGTATGGCTACACCTTC

V gene: TRBV7-9
D gene: TRBD1
clone size: .
J gene: TRBJ2-7
CDR3 protein: CASSRWGQTYEQYF
CDR3 DNA: TGTGCCAGCAGCCGTTGGGGACAGACCTACGAGCAGTACTTC

V gene: TRBV9
D gene: .
clone size: .
J gene: TRBJ2-3
CDR3 protein: CASSVSGPGTDTQYF
CDR3 DNA: TGTGCCAGCAGCGTATCAGGACCCGGCACAGATACGCAGTATTTT

V gene: TRBV6-5
D gene: TRBD1
clone size: .
J gene: TRBJ2-7
CDR3 protein: CASTSDRAHEQYF
CDR3 DNA: TGTGCCAGCACCTCGGACAGGGCCCACGAGCAGTACTTC

V gene: TRBV19
D gene: .
clone size: .
J gene: TRBJ1-3
CDR3 protein: CASSIGVSRGNTIYF
CDR3 DNA: TGTGCCAGTAGTATAGGGGTCAGTCGAGGAAACACCATATATTTT

V gene: TRBV18
D gene: TRBD2
clone size: .
J gene: TRBJ2-7
CDR3 protein: CASSPLELAGVYEQYF
CDR3 DNA: TGTGCCAGCTCACCATTGGAACTAGCGGGAGTGTACGAGCAGTACTTC

V gene: TRBV2
D gene: TRBD1
clone size: once
J gene: TRBJ1-5
CDR3 protein: CASRDRGGNQPQHF
CDR3 DNA: TGTGCCAGCAGGGACAGGGGAGGCAATCAGCCCCAGCATTTT

V gene: TRBV3-1/TRBV3-2
D gene: TRBD1
clone size: .
J gene: TRBJ1-4
CDR3 protein: CASSQLVGAGTVEKLFF
CDR3 DNA: TGTGCCAGCAGCCAATTAGTAGGGGCCGGGACAGTCGAAAAACTGTTTTTT

V gene: TRBV6-5
D gene: .
clone size: .
J gene: TRBJ2-5
CDR3 protein: CASSYAYQETQYF
CDR3 DNA: TGTGCCAGCAGCTACGCATACCAAGAGACCCAGTACTTC

V gene: TRBV2
D gene: .
clone size: .
J gene: TRBJ1-5
CDR3 protein: CASSQRRNNQPQHF
CDR3 DNA: TGTGCCAGCAGCCAAAGGCGGAACAATCAGCCCCAGCATTTT

V gene: TRBV7-8
D gene: .
clone size: .
J gene: TRBJ2-5
CDR3 protein: CASSLGSIRETQYF
CDR3 DNA: TGTGCCAGCAGCTTAGGTTCGATTAGGGAGACCCAGTACTTC

V gene: TRBV10-3
D gene: .
clone size: .
J gene: TRBJ2-1
CDR3 protein: CAISEAPDYSSYNEQFF
CDR3 DNA: TGTGCCATCAGTGAGGCCCCGGACTACAGCTCCTACAATGAGCAGTTCTTC

V gene: TRBV5-4
D gene: TRBD2
clone size: .
J gene: TRBJ2-7
CDR3 protein: CASSSLLGGAHEQYF
CDR3 DNA: TGTGCCAGCAGCTCCCTTCTCGGGGGGGCCCACGAGCAGTACTTC

V gene: TRBV7-9
D gene: .
clone size: .
J gene: TRBJ1-1
CDR3 protein: CASSLVQGNTEAFF
CDR3 DNA: TGTGCCAGCAGCTTAGTACAGGGGAACACTGAAGCTTTCTTT

V gene: TRBV7-9
D gene: .
clone size: .
J gene: TRBJ1-2
CDR3 protein: CASGMGYTF
CDR3 DNA: TGTGCCAGCGGTATGGGCTACACCTTC

V gene: TRBV3-1/TRBV3-2
D gene: .
clone size: .
J gene: TRBJ2-4
CDR3 protein: CASSQIRGGSKGLAKNIQYF
CDR3 DNA: TGTGCCAGCAGCCAAATTCGGGGCGGGTCAAAGGGCCTAGCCAAAAACATTCAGTACTTC

V gene: TRBV7-9
D gene: TRBD2
clone size: few
J gene: TRBJ2-2
CDR3 protein: CASSTRTSGNTGELFF
CDR3 DNA: TGTGCCAGCAGCACCAGGACTAGCGGGAACACCGGGGAGCTGTTTTTT

V gene: TRBV7-3
D gene: .
clone size: .
J gene: TRBJ2-2
CDR3 protein: CASSSRASARELFF
CDR3 DNA: TGTGCCAGCAGCTCTCGAGCCTCGGCACGGGAGCTGTTTTTT

V gene: TRBV19
D gene: TRBD1
clone size: once
J gene: TRBJ1-2
CDR3 protein: CASTSRTGGSAGYTF
CDR3 DNA: TGTGCCAGTACCTCTCGGACAGGGGGCTCGGCTGGCTACACCTTC

V gene: TRBV7-3
D gene: .
clone size: .
J gene: TRBJ2-7
CDR3 protein: CASSSGHIAEQYF
CDR3 DNA: TGTGCCAGCAGCTCCGGTCACATCGCCGAGCAGTACTTC

V gene: TRBV7-2
D gene: .
clone size: .
J gene: TRBJ2-1
CDR3 protein: CASSSGSYNEQFF
CDR3 DNA: TGTGCCAGCAGCTCGGGGTCCTACAATGAGCAGTTCTTC

V gene: TRBV7-9
D gene: .
clone size: .
J gene: TRBJ1-1
CDR3 protein: CASSFGRNTEAFF
CDR3 DNA: TGTGCCAGCAGCTTCGGCAGAAACACTGAAGCTTTCTTT

V gene: TRBV28
D gene: TRBD1
clone size: .
J gene: TRBJ2-7
CDR3 protein: CASSPTGTASSYEQYF
CDR3 DNA: TGTGCCAGCAGTCCCACCGGGACAGCGAGCTCCTACGAGCAGTACTTC

V gene: TRBV27
D gene: TRBD2
clone size: .
J gene: TRBJ2-1
CDR3 protein: CASSSQPPTSGSNSEQFF
CDR3 DNA: TGTGCCAGCAGTTCGCAACCCCCGACTAGCGGGAGTAACAGTGAGCAGTTCTTC

V gene: TRBV4-1
D gene: TRBD2
clone size: .
J gene: TRBJ2-3
CDR3 protein: CASSHPGLAGEADTQYF
CDR3 DNA: TGCGCCAGCAGCCATCCCGGACTAGCGGGAGAGGCAGATACGCAGTATTTT

V gene: TRBV24-1
D gene: TRBD1
clone size: .
J gene: TRBJ2-1
CDR3 protein: CATSPGQGGNEQFF
CDR3 DNA: TGTGCCACCAGTCCGGGACAGGGTGGAAATGAGCAGTTCTTC

V gene: TRBV19
D gene: .
clone size: .
J gene: TRBJ1-6
CDR3 protein: CASHRGVPSSYNSPLHF
CDR3 DNA: TGTGCCAGTCACCGAGGGGTGCCGAGCTCCTATAATTCACCCCTCCACTTT

V gene: TRBV4-1
D gene: .
clone size: .
J gene: TRBJ1-2
CDR3 protein: CASSQVPTSLDGYTF
CDR3 DNA: TGCGCCAGCAGCCAAGTCCCTACTTCCTTGGATGGCTACACCTTC

V gene: TRBV11-2
D gene: .
clone size: .
J gene: TRBJ1-6
CDR3 protein: CASSFENSPLHF
CDR3 DNA: TGTGCCAGCAGCTTTGAAAATTCACCCCTCCACTTT

V gene: TRBV11-3
D gene: .
clone size: .
J gene: TRBJ1-2
CDR3 protein: CASSSPTRGEYGYTF
CDR3 DNA: TGTGCCAGCAGCTCCCCGACCAGGGGCGAATATGGCTACACCTTC

V gene: TRBV28
D gene: .
clone size: .
J gene: TRBJ1-6
CDR3 protein: CASSLDGNSPLHF
CDR3 DNA: TGTGCCAGCAGTTTGGACGGAAATTCACCCCTCCACTTT

V gene: TRBV11-2
D gene: .
clone size: .
J gene: TRBJ2-5
CDR3 protein: CASSLDPYSSGETQYF
CDR3 DNA: TGTGCCAGCAGCTTAGACCCCTACTCGAGCGGAGAGACCCAGTACTTC

V gene: TRBV2
D gene: .
clone size: .
J gene: TRBJ1-4
CDR3 protein: CASRAEYNEKLFF
CDR3 DNA: TGTGCCAGCAGGGCGGAGTATAATGAAAAACTGTTTTTT

V gene: TRBV5-1
D gene: .
clone size: .
J gene: TRBJ2-3
CDR3 protein: CASSLLGFYTDTQYF
CDR3 DNA: TGCGCCAGCAGCTTGCTCGGGTTTTACACAGATACGCAGTATTTT

V gene: TRBV30
D gene: .
clone size: .
J gene: TRBJ2-3
CDR3 protein: CAWRQQEISTDTQYF
CDR3 DNA: TGTGCCTGGAGACAGCAGGAGATTAGCACAGATACGCAGTATTTT

V gene: TRBV24-1
D gene: .
clone size: .
J gene: TRBJ1-5
CDR3 protein: CATSDGYSNQPQHF
CDR3 DNA: TGTGCCACCAGTGACGGATATAGCAATCAGCCCCAGCATTTT

V gene: TRBV10-3
D gene: .
clone size: .
J gene: TRBJ1-3
CDR3 protein: CAIRDNVRASGNTIYF
CDR3 DNA: TGTGCCATCAGGGACAATGTCCGGGCATCGGGAAACACCATATATTTT

V gene: TRBV4-1
D gene: .
clone size: .
J gene: TRBJ2-7
CDR3 protein: CASSPEASYEQYF
CDR3 DNA: TGCGCCAGCAGCCCAGAGGCCTCCTACGAGCAGTACTTC

V gene: TRBV2
D gene: .
clone size: .
J gene: TRBJ2-2
CDR3 protein: CASSIRGTGELFF
CDR3 DNA: TGTGCCAGCAGCATTAGAGGCACCGGGGAGCTGTTTTTT

V gene: TRBV29-1
D gene: .
clone size: .
J gene: TRBJ1-1
CDR3 protein: CSALRITEAFF
CDR3 DNA: TGCAGCGCCCTCCGGATCACTGAAGCTTTCTTT

V gene: TRBV27
D gene: TRBD1
clone size: .
J gene: TRBJ2-5
CDR3 protein: CASSLDRGRETQYF
CDR3 DNA: TGTGCCAGCAGTTTAGACAGGGGGCGAGAGACCCAGTACTTC